This T cell receptor (beta chain) was documented in a study of neurological immune-mediated disorders. Overall study findings and caveats: CDR3 amino acid sequences of expanded clones were not shared across subjects, a result suggesting private repertoires in all groups.

In every sequencing run, more than 170 million TCR-beta sequences were generated from 15-18 subjects. MiXCR, run by TCRdb on the 5' RACE reads, gives a single entry per CDR3 protein. This table has under 40,000 distinct CDR3 sequences, roughly 7% appearing once. It was blood bank volunteers in Maryland, USA who made up the healthy controls. Stored at -80 C, 2 million PBMCs were the source of the unsorted libraries. The CDR3 covers 16 residues. The germline gives CDR1 MNHEY, CDR2 SVGEGT. The V and J ends lost 5 bases and 0 bases, in that order; junction bases with no gene match: 5. This clonotype was found many times. The antigen is undetermined.

The TCR was taken from a woman between 40 and 55 years old in good health. The chain has TRBV6-2 or TRBV6-3 and TRBJ2-7, with 12 bases fitting TRBD2. Sequences were obtained from PBMCs. CDR3 region: CASSPRTSGVSYEQYF. DNA of the CDR3: TGTGCCAGCAGTCCCAGGACTAGCGGGGTCTCCTACGAGCAGTACTTC.